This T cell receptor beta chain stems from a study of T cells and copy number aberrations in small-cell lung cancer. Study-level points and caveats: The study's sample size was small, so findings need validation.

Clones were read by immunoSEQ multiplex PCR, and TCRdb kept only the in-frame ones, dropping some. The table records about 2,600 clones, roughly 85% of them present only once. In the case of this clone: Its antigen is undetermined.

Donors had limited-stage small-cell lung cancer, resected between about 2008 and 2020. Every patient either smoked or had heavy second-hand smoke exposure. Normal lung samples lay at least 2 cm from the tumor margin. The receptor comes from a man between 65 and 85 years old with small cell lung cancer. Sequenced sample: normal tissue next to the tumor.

CDR3 sequence reads: CASSFDPAGGYTF. DNA for the CDR3: TGTGCCAGCAGCTTTGACCCCGCTGGCGGCTACACCTTC. The gene calls are TRBV5-6 and TRBJ1-2; no clear D gene. Germline V CDR1 and CDR2: SGHDT, YYEEEE. CDR3 size: 13 residues. Trimming left V 2 bases short and J 8 bases short, with 13 bases between.